Described below is a single T cell receptor (beta chain) sequence and its context. In the original analysis: Reference gene primer amplification yielded estimated nucleated cell counts. Profiled with immunoSEQ multiplex PCR; TCRdb holds only in-frame clones, not every one. The V and J calls and clone size are taken from that table; D and trimming were inferred from the DNA. The sample holds about 64,000 clones; roughly 80% are singletons and the top ten take over 9.5%. J gave up 4 bases and V 8 bases, and 9 bases lay outside the gene matches. Per the germline V gene, CDR1 is LNHDA and CDR2 is SQIVND (reference sequence). This CDR3 contains 15 residues. The data are from a study of blood T cell repertoires in COVID-19. At the level of the study: Sources were T cells, B-cell-depleted T cells, or PBMCs; the material itself was cDNA or gDNA.

This receptor was identified in a human donor in a cohort sampled during active COVID-19. Specimen: peripheral blood. This chain joins TRBV19 and TRBJ1-5, with 9 bases fitting TRBD1. The CDR3 is CASAAGTGLNQPQHF. DNA for the CDR3: TGTGCCAGTGCCGCCGGGACAGGGTTGAATCAGCCCCAGCATTTT.